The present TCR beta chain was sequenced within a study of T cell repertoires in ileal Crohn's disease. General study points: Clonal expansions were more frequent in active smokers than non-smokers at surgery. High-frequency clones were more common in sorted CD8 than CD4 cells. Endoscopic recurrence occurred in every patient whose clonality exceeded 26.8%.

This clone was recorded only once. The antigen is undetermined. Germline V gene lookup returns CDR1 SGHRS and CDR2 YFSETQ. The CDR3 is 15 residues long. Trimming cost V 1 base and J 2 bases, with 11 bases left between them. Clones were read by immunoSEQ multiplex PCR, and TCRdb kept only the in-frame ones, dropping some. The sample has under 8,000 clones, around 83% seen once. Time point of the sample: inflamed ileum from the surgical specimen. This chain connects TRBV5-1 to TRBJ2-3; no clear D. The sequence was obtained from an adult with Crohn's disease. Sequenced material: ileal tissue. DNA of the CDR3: TGCGCCAGCAGCTTGCTTAGTGGTCACACAGATACGCAGTATTTT. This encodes CASSLLSGHTDTQYF.